These T cell receptor beta chains were read from a single sample in a study of metastatic and nonmetastatic thyroid tumors. Via MiXCR, TCRdb re-called the PCR reads. The top ten clones hold more than 3% of a sample with some 46,000 clones, approximately 24% of them seen once. Sequenced input: blood. The receptors come from a male donor with papillary thyroid cancer or a benign thyroid nodule (not recorded which). Some clones in this sample may be carry-over from other donors' samples. Each CDR3 is given with its conserved first and last residue. D genes are given only for firm matches. A row's size may be missing; if present it is once, few, many or a size class.

>TRBV28|few|TRBJ2-7|.
TGTGCCAGTCTCAACGAGGCAGGCAGGCTCGAGCAGTACTTC
CASLNEAGRLEQYF
>TRBV5-5|many|TRBJ2-7|.
TGTGCCAGCAGACCGGGGCAGCGGGTCGAGCAGTACTTC
CASRPGQRVEQYF
>TRBV13|once|TRBJ2-3|TRBD2
TGTGCCAGCAGCTCAACCTGGACTAGCGGGGGGGCGTGGGACACAGATACGCAGTATTTT
CASSSTWTSGGAWDTDTQYF
>TRBV27|few|TRBJ2-2|.
TGTGCCAGCAGTTTAACTTTTAACACCGGGGAGCTGTTTTTT
CASSLTFNTGELFF
>TRBV12-3/TRBV12-4|many|TRBJ1-4|.
TGTGCCAGCAGTTTATCGGAGCCGAGTAATGAAAAACTGTTTTTT
CASSLSEPSNEKLFF
>TRBV7-6|many|TRBJ2-3|.
TGTGCCAGCAGCTTAAACAGGGCTAACACAGATACGCAGTATTTT
CASSLNRANTDTQYF
>TRBV28|many|TRBJ2-1|TRBD2
TGTGCCAGCTCCTCAAGGAGGCGGGAGAATGTTGAGCAGTTCTTC
CASSSRRRENVEQFF
>TRBV19|many|TRBJ1-1|TRBD1
TGTGCCAGTAGTCCGGTAACAGGGGTAACTGAAGCTTTCTTT
CASSPVTGVTEAFF
>TRBV9|.|TRBJ2-7|TRBD2
TGTGCCACCAGCGTTACGGGGGGCTCCTACGAGCAGTACTTC
CATSVTGGSYEQYF
>TRBV5-1|.|TRBJ2-5|.
TGCGCCAGCAGCTTGAACGGGTACCAAGAGACCCAGTACTTC
CASSLNGYQETQYF
>TRBV2|many|TRBJ2-1|TRBD2
TGTGCCAGCAGTTTCGCGCCGGGACTAGAAAAGTTCTTC
CASSFAPGLEKFF
>TRBV30|medium-sized|TRBJ1-2|TRBD1
TGTGCCTGGAGTCCAGGGGGCGTAAGTGGCTACACCTTC
CAWSPGGVSGYTF
>TRBV30|.|TRBJ2-1|TRBD2
TGTGCCTGGACGGGACTAGCTGTGTACAATGAGCAGTTCTTC
CAWTGLAVYNEQFF
>TRBV6-5|many|TRBJ1-5|.
TGTGCCAGCAGTTACAGGGGAGAGGGCAATCAGCCCCAGCATTTT
CASSYRGEGNQPQHF
>TRBV5-8|many|TRBJ2-2|.
TGTGCCAGCAGCTTAAGGGAAACCGGGGAGCTGTTTTTT
CASSLRETGELFF
>TRBV2|few|TRBJ1-4|TRBD1
TGTGCCAGCAAACCCGGGACAGCGGATGAAAAACTGTTTTTT
CASKPGTADEKLFF
>TRBV30|medium-sized|TRBJ1-1|.
TGTGCCCAAACCGGGGCAAACACTGAAGCTTTCTTT
CAQTGANTEAFF
>TRBV2|.|TRBJ1-2|TRBD1
TGTGCCAGCAGTGAACGGACAGGGACCCTCCAGAACTATGGCTACACCTTC
CASSERTGTLQNYGYTF
>TRBV12-3/TRBV12-4|many|TRBJ2-1|TRBD2
TGTGCCAGCAGTCGGGGGGAGTCGTATGAGCAGTTCTTC
CASSRGESYEQFF
>TRBV28|.|TRBJ2-7|.
TGTGCCAGCAGTTTAGCAGGGGGGGGCTACGAGCAGTACTTC
CASSLAGGGYEQYF
>TRBV19|.|TRBJ1-3|.
TGTGCCAGTAGTATAGTAGGGACGGGCTCTGGAAACACCATATATTTT
CASSIVGTGSGNTIYF
>TRBV19|.|TRBJ2-1|TRBD2
TGTGCCAGTAGTATCGAGGCTAGCGGGAGGGGTGAGCAGTTCTTC
CASSIEASGRGEQFF
>TRBV27|medium-sized|TRBJ2-1|.
TGTGCCAGCAGAAACAGTCGTGGTGAGCAGTTCTTC
CASRNSRGEQFF
>TRBV11-2|many|TRBJ2-3|.
TGTGCCAGCAGCTTAGTTGGGGGGCAAGCAGATACGCAGTATTTT
CASSLVGGQADTQYF